There are many counts of the clone carrying this T cell receptor beta chain. The CDR3 has 16 amino acids. Germline V gives CDR1 LNHNV, CDR2 YYDKDF (reference sequence). Trimming removed 6 bases at V and 8 bases at J, with 23 bases between. This entry is derived from a study of T cells in Graves' hyperthyroidism and ophthalmopathy. Amplification targeted TCR beta CDR3 regions from RNA transcripts. A set of HTBI primers served as the primers for a first-round RT-PCR of the TCR CDR3. From the multiplex PCR reads, TCRdb called clonotypes with MiXCR, one entry per CDR3 protein. The sample has 660,000 or so distinct CDR3 sequences; about 45% are singletons. Diagnosing involved the use of clinical symptoms, serum thyroxine and TRAb, thyroid ultrasound and orbital computed tomography.

This clonotype was sampled from an adult man with Graves' disease, either hyperthyroidism or ophthalmopathy (not recorded which). The material sequenced was peripheral blood or thyroid tissue (not recorded which). The V call is TRBV15, the J call TRBJ1-3, with D uncertain. The DNA for the CDR3 is TGTGCCACCAGTCACCCGAGGAGAATGGCGGTGGACACCATATATTTT. Amino acids: CATSHPRRMAVDTIYF.